This note documents a single T cell receptor (beta chain) sequence. Germline trimming cut 5 bases from V and 3 bases from J; bases unmatched to any gene: 3. The CDR3 contains 13 residues. Germline values: CDR1 LNHDA, CDR2 SQIVND (reference sequence). This specimen belongs to a study of blood T cell repertoires in COVID-19. Source study methods: The authors estimated nucleated cell counts from reference gene primer amplification. The protocol was immunoSEQ multiplex PCR, while the TCRdb copy is restricted to in-frame clones and leaves out a portion. V, J and clone size reflect that table, while D and trimming were determined from the DNA. Found here are approximately 88,000 clones, 80% of them singletons; the top ten hold under 25%.

The J gene is TRBJ1-2, the V gene TRBV19, with TRBD1 identical over 7 bases. Material for sequencing was peripheral blood. The clonotype comes from an elderly woman with acute or convalescent COVID-19. In DNA, the CDR3 is TGTGCCAGTAGTGCGGGACAGTACTATGGCTACACCTTC. Residues: CASSAGQYYGYTF.